A single sample is the source of the 29 T cell receptor beta chains below, sequenced in a study of long-term antiretroviral therapy in people with HIV. The run of the v3.0 immunoSEQ assay was at survey level. Generated by immunoSEQ multiplex PCR, the TCRdb table keeps only in-frame clones and is missing some. The sample lists 15,000 to 20,000 clones, approximately 85% occurring once. The material was unsorted PBMCs, obtained at the start of antiretroviral therapy. Source of these receptors: a man aged 25 to 45 with HIV.

The chain is built from TRBV7-2 and TRBJ2-1, with 15 nucleotides matching TRBD2. Germline CDR1 and CDR2: SGHTA and FQGNSA. V was clipped by 3 bases and J by 7 bases; unmatched bases: 7. CDR3 length: 17 residues. This chain's CDR3 is CASSFPRTSGGDNEQFF. The CDR3 nucleotides read TGTGCCAGCAGCTTTCCTCGGACTAGCGGGGGGGATAATGAGCAGTTCTTC. The variable domain in full, completed from reference TRBV7-2 and TRBJ2-1, reads GAGVSQSPSNKVTEKGKDVELRCDPISGHTALYWYRQSLGQGLEFLIYFQGNSAPDKSGLPSDRFSAERTGGSVSTLTIQRTQQEDSAVYLCASSFPRTSGGDNEQFFGPGTRLTVL.

The chain is built from TRBV5-6 and TRBJ2-5, with D unclear. CDR1 is SGHDT and CDR2 is YYEEEE in the germline V gene. This CDR3 is 15 amino acids long. V was shortened by 0 bases and J by 7 bases, with 16 bases between the two germline ends. In DNA form, the CDR3 reads TGTGCCAGCAGCTTGGAGGGCAGGTCGATGGGGACCCAGTACTTC. Amino acids: CASSLEGRSMGTQYF.

The CDR3 nucleotides are TGCGCCAGCAGCCAAGAATATGTCCTAGCGACAGATACGCAGTATTTT. The encoded protein is CASSQEYVLATDTQYF. The chain joins TRBV4-3 to TRBJ2-3; D possibly corresponds to TRBD2 (6 bases). The CDR3 has 16 residues. Germline lookup yields CDR1 LGHNA and CDR2 YSLEER. The V gene lost 0 bases and the J gene lost 3 bases, with 13 bases spanning the gap.

This clone has just a few counts. The chain recombines TRBV30 with TRBJ2-7, with D possibly being TRBD2 (6 bases). The CDR3 has 14 amino acids. V was shortened by 0 bases and J by 3 bases, with 12 bases between the two germline ends. CDR1 and CDR2 (germline): GTSNPN, SVGIG (reference sequence). In nucleotides, the CDR3 is TGTGCCTGGAGTGTACCCCCTAGCGTCTACGAGCAGTACTTC. It translates to CAWSVPPSVYEQYF.

J is TRBJ1-2 and V is TRBV28; the match to TRBD1 covers 7 bases. V was pared by 4 bases and J by 7 bases, with 12 bases of the junction left unmatched. In germline, CDR1 is MDHEN, CDR2 SYDVKM. The CDR3 consists of 15 residues. CDR3 bases: TGTGCCAGCAGTTCCCCCGTAGGGGGCGGGGTTGGCTACACCTTC. It specifies CASSSPVGGGVGYTF.

The J gene is TRBJ2-3, the V gene TRBV28; TRBD2 might be the D (6 bases). Germline values: CDR1 MDHEN, CDR2 SYDVKM. The V gene lost 4 bases and the J gene lost 2 bases, with 19 bases spanning the gap. There are 17 residues in the CDR3. The CDR3 nucleotides read TGTGCCAGCAGTTCCGAGCGGGCAGGACTCTACACAGATACGCAGTATTTT. This gives the protein CASSSERAGLYTDTQYF.

The chain employs TRBV6-5 and TRBJ2-1; 11 positions agree with TRBD1. The CDR3 runs to 15 residues. J lost 3 bases, V lost 6 bases, and 4 bases had no gene match. Germline CDR1 is MNHEY and CDR2 is SVGAGI. The CDR3 nucleotides are TGTGCCAGCAGGCCGGGACAGGGGGGCTACAATGAGCAGTTCTTC. It yields the protein CASRPGQGGYNEQFF.

This rearrangement joins TRBV5-6 to TRBJ2-2; D gene uncertain. V gave up 0 bases and J gave up 0 bases, with 6 bases separating them. The CDR3 runs 15 residues. Germline assignment: CDR1 SGHDT and CDR2 YYEEEE. CDR3 region: CASSLARTNTGELFF. CDR3 coding DNA: TGTGCCAGCAGCTTGGCCAGAACGAACACCGGGGAGCTGTTTTTT.

V usage is TRBV9 and J usage is TRBJ1-2; no clear D gene. This CDR3 region has 14 residues. Germline values: CDR1 SGDLS, CDR2 YYNGEE. Trimming stripped 3 bases from V and 0 bases from J, with 9 bases between. CDR3 loop: CASSETLSNYGYTF. CDR3 nucleotides: TGTGCCAGCAGCGAGACGCTTTCTAACTATGGCTACACCTTC.

The V call is TRBV6-1, the J call TRBJ1-5, with 7 bases identical to TRBD1. This CDR3 is built from 14 residues. Looked up from germline, CDR1 is MNHNS and CDR2 is SASEGT. Trimming at V came to 11 bases and at J to 0 bases, leaving 7 bases not matched to a gene. The CDR3 coding sequence is TGTGCCGCGGACACAGGGGATAGCAATCAGCCCCAGCATTTT. This sequence encodes CAADTGDSNQPQHF.

In its sample, this clone was seen once. The chain employs TRBV4-1 and TRBJ2-5, with TRBD1 identical over 8 bases. J gave up 5 bases and V 2 bases, and 4 bases lay outside the gene matches. The length of the CDR3 is 14 residues. The germline V gene has CDR1 MGHRA and CDR2 YSYEKL. The CDR3 region has the DNA TGCGCCAGCAGCCAACAGGGGGCCGGCGAGACCCAGTACTTC. This gives the protein CASSQQGAGETQYF.

V and J are TRBV19 and TRBJ2-5; either TRBD1 or TRBD2 may supply D (5 bases each). Germline V gene sequence: CDR1 LNHDA, CDR2 SQIVND (reference sequence). CDR3 length equals 14 residues. Trimming took off 1 base at V and 1 base at J, with 7 bases between the two ends. CDR3 in amino acids: CASSIGGVQETQYF. The CDR3 DNA follows: TGTGCCAGTAGTATAGGAGGGGTCCAAGAGACCCAGTACTTC. The full variable domain, its missing parts supplied by reference TRBV19 and TRBJ2-5, is DGGITQSPKYLFRKEGQNVTLSCEQNLNHDAMYWYRQDPGQGLRLIYYSQIVNDFQKGDIAEGYSVSREKKESFPLTVTSAQKNPTAFYLCASSIGGVQETQYFGPGTRLLVL.

CDR3 loop: CASSLSHRIEETQYF. In nucleotides, the CDR3 is TGTGCCAGCAGCTTGTCACACCGTATTGAGGAGACCCAGTACTTC. This chain links TRBV5-4 with TRBJ2-5; D unresolved. Germline lookup yields CDR1 SGHNT and CDR2 YYREEE (reference sequence). The CDR3 has 15 amino acids. V lost 1 base and J 5 bases, leaving 15 bases between the germline ends.

The chain employs TRBV4-3 and TRBJ2-1; 12 bases match TRBD2. J was trimmed by 6 bases and V by 5 bases; bases with no gene match: 8. The CDR3 sequence is 16 residues long. Per germline, CDR1 LGHNA and CDR2 YSLEER. The CDR3 protein is CASSAQTSGSANEQFF. CDR3 DNA sequence: TGCGCCAGCAGCGCCCAGACTAGCGGGAGCGCCAATGAGCAGTTCTTC.

This clone has a handful of counts. The chain couples TRBV7-9 to TRBJ2-7, with no clear D. Trimming pared 3 bases from V and 1 base from J, leaving 4 bases between. From germline, CDR1 is SEHNR and CDR2 FQNEAQ (reference sequence). The CDR3 length is 12 residues. The CDR3 DNA is TGTGCCAGCAGCTTTCTGTCCTACGAGCAGTACTTC. Protein sequence: CASSFLSYEQYF. The full variable domain, with the rest looked up from reference TRBV7-9 and TRBJ2-7, is DTGVSQNPRHKITKRGQNVTFRCDPISEHNRLYWYRQTLGQGPEFLTYFQNEAQLEKSRLLSDRFSAERPKGSFSTLEIQRTEQGDSAMYLCASSFLSYEQYFGPGTRLTVT.

The chain links TRBV7-9 to TRBJ1-5; 10 nucleotides line up with TRBD1. The germline gives CDR1 SEHNR, CDR2 FQNEAQ (reference sequence). V trimming: 5 bases; J trimming: 4 bases; junction bases outside the gene matches: 5. The CDR3 is made up of 15 amino acids. CDR3 nucleotides: TGTGCCAGCAGCCCAGTGGGACAGGGGAATCAGCCCCAGCATTTT. Encoded protein: CASSPVGQGNQPQHF.

The table lists this clone with a few counts. The rearrangement joins TRBV2 to TRBJ1-5; a weak D match, TRBD1 (5 bases). CDR3 size: 16 residues. V was pared by 1 base and J by 5 bases, with 15 bases between. Germline V CDR1 and CDR2: SNHLY, FYNNEI. CDR3: CASSEEGRTKDQPQHF. DNA of the CDR3: TGTGCCAGCAGTGAAGAGGGCAGGACAAAGGATCAGCCCCAGCATTTT. The complete variable domain, with remaining parts taken from reference TRBV2 and TRBJ1-5, reads EPEVTQTPSHQVTQMGQEVILRCVPISNHLYFYWYRQILGQKVEFLVSFYNNEISEKSEIFDDQFSVERPDGSNFTLKIRSTKLEDSAMYFCASSEEGRTKDQPQHFGDGTRLSIL.

This chain connects TRBV5-4 to TRBJ2-5; 7 bases line up with TRBD1. Unmatched junction bases numbered 8, after V lost 4 bases and J lost 5 bases. Germline CDR1 is SGHNT and CDR2 is YYREEE (reference sequence). There are 14 residues in the CDR3. This chain's CDR3 is CASSRTGDIETQYF. The CDR3 nucleotides are TGTGCCAGCAGCCGTACAGGGGACATTGAGACCCAGTACTTC.

V usage is TRBV7-3 and J usage is TRBJ2-5; D is unresolved. From germline, CDR1 is SGHTA and CDR2 FQGTGA. V gave up 4 bases and J gave up 5 bases, with 14 bases separating them. The CDR3 is made up of 14 amino acids. CDR3 region: CASSYGGLAETQYF. The CDR3 coding sequence is TGTGCCAGCAGCTACGGTGGTTTGGCGGAGACCCAGTACTTC.

The CDR3 nucleotides read TGTGCCAGCAGCCAAGATCTCGGGTATGAGCAGTTCTTC. Protein: CASSQDLGYEQFF. The chain employs TRBV4-2 and TRBJ2-1; no clear D gene. The V end was cut by 0 bases, the J end by 8 bases, with 8 bases between. Germline CDR1 reads LGHNA; CDR2 reads YNFKEQ. This CDR3 is built from 13 residues.

V and J are TRBV29-1 and TRBJ2-2, with D possibly being TRBD1 (6 bases). The CDR3 runs to 16 residues. Trimming shortened V by 4 bases and J by 0 bases, and 15 bases separated the two germline ends. Germline V gene sequence: CDR1 SQVTM, CDR2 ANQGSEA. CDR3 nucleotides: TGCAGCGTTGGATCGCTAGGGGGAGCGAACACCGGGGAGCTGTTTTTT. Its protein is CSVGSLGGANTGELFF.

The rearrangement uses TRBV6-5 and TRBJ2-2; 7 nucleotides match TRBD1. The V segment lost 6 bases and the J segment 6 bases; nucleotides outside the gene matches: 7. CDR3 size: 14 residues. Looked up from germline, CDR1 is MNHEY and CDR2 is SVGAGI. The CDR3 sequence: CASSPGTVSGELFF. The CDR3 DNA reads TGTGCCAGCAGCCCCGGGACAGTGTCCGGGGAGCTGTTTTTT.

The V gene is TRBV7-2, the J gene TRBJ2-2; 9 nucleotides line up with TRBD1. Germline CDR1 SGHTA, CDR2 FQGNSA. The CDR3 is 17 amino acids. Losses at the gene ends were 1 base for V and 1 base for J; bases not matched to a gene: 4. The CDR3 spells CASSLGLGQGNTGELFF. CDR3 DNA sequence: TGTGCCAGCAGCTTAGGGTTGGGACAGGGGAACACCGGGGAGCTGTTTTTT. Drawing the rest from reference TRBV7-2 and TRBJ2-2, the complete variable domain is GAGVSQSPSNKVTEKGKDVELRCDPISGHTALYWYRQSLGQGLEFLIYFQGNSAPDKSGLPSDRFSAERTGGSVSTLTIQRTQQEDSAVYLCASSLGLGQGNTGELFFGEGSRLTVL.

This rearrangement joins TRBV7-9 to TRBJ2-1; possibly TRBD2 for D (5 bases). CDR3 length: 12 amino acids. V was shortened by 5 bases and J by 7 bases, with 9 bases between the two germline ends. Germline CDR1 is SEHNR and CDR2 is FQNEAQ (reference sequence). The CDR3 DNA follows: TGTGCCAGCAGCCACGGGATGAATGAGCAGTTCTTC. It translates to CASSHGMNEQFF.

The rearrangement links TRBV15 to TRBJ2-7; D might be TRBD1 (8 bases). The CDR3 contains 16 residues. CDR1 and CDR2 (germline): LNHNV, YYDKDF (reference sequence). The germline V and J ends were trimmed by 4 bases and 4 bases, with 20 bases remaining between them. The CDR3 DNA sequence: TGTGCCACCAGCAAACAGGGGGGGCAGGGCGCTTACGAGCAGTACTTC. It codes for CATSKQGGQGAYEQYF.

The V gene is TRBV5-1, the J gene TRBJ2-5; 7 bases agree with TRBD1. The CDR3 runs to 14 residues. Germline CDR1 and CDR2: SGHRS and YFSETQ. Trimming at V came to 0 bases and at J to 1 base, leaving 0 bases not matched to a gene. This chain's CDR3 is CASSLGTGQETQYF. The CDR3 nucleotides read TGCGCCAGCAGCTTGGGGACAGGCCAAGAGACCCAGTACTTC. Drawing the rest from reference TRBV5-1 and TRBJ2-5, the complete variable domain is KAGVTQTPRYLIKTRGQQVTLSCSPISGHRSVSWYQQTPGQGLQFLFEYFSETQRNKGNFPGRFSGRQFSNSRSEMNVSTLELGDSALYLCASSLGTGQETQYFGPGTRLLVL.

V and J are TRBV30 and TRBJ2-3; the match to TRBD1 covers 8 bases. Trimming took 5 bases from V and 2 from J; bases not matched to a gene: 3. Germline V gene lookup returns CDR1 GTSNPN and CDR2 SVGIG (reference sequence). The CDR3 totals 13 residues. CDR3 bases: TGTGCCTGGGGACAGGGTAACACAGATACGCAGTATTTT. Protein sequence: CAWGQGNTDTQYF.

The chain joins TRBV5-1 to TRBJ2-5, with D perhaps TRBD1 (6 bases). Trimming removed 6 bases at V and 5 bases at J, with 17 bases between. CDR1 is SGHRS and CDR2 is YFSETQ in the germline V gene. The CDR3 contains 14 residues. CDR3 sequence reads: CASNLGGLGETQYF. CDR3 nucleotide sequence: TGCGCCAGCAACCTAGGGGGATTAGGGGAGACCCAGTACTTC. Combining the CDR3 with reference TRBV5-1 and TRBJ2-5 gives the whole variable domain KAGVTQTPRYLIKTRGQQVTLSCSPISGHRSVSWYQQTPGQGLQFLFEYFSETQRNKGNFPGRFSGRQFSNSRSEMNVSTLELGDSALYLCASNLGGLGETQYFGPGTRLLVL.

The chain combines TRBV19 with TRBJ1-2; no reliable D call. The CDR3 totals 16 residues. The germline gives CDR1 LNHDA, CDR2 SQIVND (reference sequence). Trimming shortened V by 5 bases and J by 8 bases, and 24 bases separated the two germline ends. CDR3 DNA: TGTGCCAGTAGTGCACTAGACCGGGCCTCACCGAGGGGCTACACCTTC. This encodes CASSALDRASPRGYTF.